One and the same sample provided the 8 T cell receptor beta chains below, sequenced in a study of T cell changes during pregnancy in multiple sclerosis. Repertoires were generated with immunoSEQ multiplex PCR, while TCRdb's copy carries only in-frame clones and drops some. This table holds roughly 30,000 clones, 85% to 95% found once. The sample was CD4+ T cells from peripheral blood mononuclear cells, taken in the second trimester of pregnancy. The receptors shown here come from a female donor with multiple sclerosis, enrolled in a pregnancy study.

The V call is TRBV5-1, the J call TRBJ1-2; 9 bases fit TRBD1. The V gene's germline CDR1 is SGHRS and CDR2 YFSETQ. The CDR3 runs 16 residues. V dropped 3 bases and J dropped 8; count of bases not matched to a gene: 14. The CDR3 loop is CASSSAGTGSLSGYTF. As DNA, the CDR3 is TGCGCCAGCAGCTCTGCCGGGACAGGGAGCCTTAGCGGCTACACCTTC.

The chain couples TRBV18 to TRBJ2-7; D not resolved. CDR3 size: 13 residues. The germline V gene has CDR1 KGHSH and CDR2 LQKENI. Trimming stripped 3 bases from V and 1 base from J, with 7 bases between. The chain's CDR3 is CASSPSLSYEQYF. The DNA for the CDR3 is TGTGCCAGCTCACCTTCTCTTTCCTACGAGCAGTACTTC.

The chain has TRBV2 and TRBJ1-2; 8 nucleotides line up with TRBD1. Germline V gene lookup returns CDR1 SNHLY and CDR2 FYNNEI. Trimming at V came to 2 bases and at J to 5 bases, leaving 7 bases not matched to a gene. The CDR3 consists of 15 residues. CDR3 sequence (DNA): TGTGCCAGCAGTGAACAGGGGACAGGATTTTATGGCTACACCTTC. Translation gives CASSEQGTGFYGYTF.

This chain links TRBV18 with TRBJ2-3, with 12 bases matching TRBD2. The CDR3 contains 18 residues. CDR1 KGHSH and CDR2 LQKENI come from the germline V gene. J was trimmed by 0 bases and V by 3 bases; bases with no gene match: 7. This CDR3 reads CASSPASGRALSTDTQYF. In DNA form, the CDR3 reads TGTGCCAGCTCACCTGCTAGCGGGAGGGCCTTAAGCACAGATACGCAGTATTTT.

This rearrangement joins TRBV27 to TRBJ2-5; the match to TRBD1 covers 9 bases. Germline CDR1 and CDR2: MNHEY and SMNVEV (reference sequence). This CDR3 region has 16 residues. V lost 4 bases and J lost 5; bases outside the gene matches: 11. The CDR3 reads CASSSSGTGLWETQYF. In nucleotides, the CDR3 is TGTGCCAGCAGTTCCTCCGGGACAGGGTTATGGGAGACCCAGTACTTC.

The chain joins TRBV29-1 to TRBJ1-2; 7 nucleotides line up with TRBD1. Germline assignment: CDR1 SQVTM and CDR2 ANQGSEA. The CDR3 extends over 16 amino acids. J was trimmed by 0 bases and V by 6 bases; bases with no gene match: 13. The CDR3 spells CSVPGTAQLSNYGYTF. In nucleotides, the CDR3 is TGCAGCGTCCCCGGGACAGCCCAACTCTCTAACTATGGCTACACCTTC.

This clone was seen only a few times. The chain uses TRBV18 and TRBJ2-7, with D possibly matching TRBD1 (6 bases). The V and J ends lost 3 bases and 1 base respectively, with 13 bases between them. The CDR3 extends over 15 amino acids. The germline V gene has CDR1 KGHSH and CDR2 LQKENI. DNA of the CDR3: TGTGCCAGCTCACCGCCCGGGACACCTTCCTACGAGCAGTACTTC. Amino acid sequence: CASSPPGTPSYEQYF.

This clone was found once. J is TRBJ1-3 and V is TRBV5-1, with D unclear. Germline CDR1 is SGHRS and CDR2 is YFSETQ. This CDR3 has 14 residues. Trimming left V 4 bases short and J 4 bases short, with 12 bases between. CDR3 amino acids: CASSPGEVGNTIYF. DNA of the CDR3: TGCGCCAGCAGCCCCGGGGAAGTGGGAAACACCATATATTTT.